This is a list of T cell receptor beta chains from one sample in a study of T cells in Graves' hyperthyroidism and ophthalmopathy. One entry per CDR3 protein, called by TCRdb with MiXCR from the multiplex PCR reads. Of fewer than 250,000 distinct CDR3 sequences in the sample, about 16% were seen once. Source material: blood. The receptors come from a young woman with Graves' ophthalmopathy. CDR3s include the opening cysteine and the closing phenylalanine or tryptophan. The order of the fields is V gene, D gene, clone size, J gene, CDR3 length, CDR3 DNA, CDR3 protein. The D gene is left open where the match is weak. Clone size is not always given. Where it is, it says once, few, many or a class for expanded clones.

TRBV28	-	many	TRBJ2-3	12	TGTGCCAGCAGTTTATTTCCAGATACGCAGTATTTT	CASSLFPDTQYF
TRBV6-1	TRBD2	many	TRBJ2-3	16	TGTGCCAGCAGTTTTACTAGCGGGGGCAGTCAAGATACGCAGTATTTT	CASSFTSGGSQDTQYF
TRBV11-3	-	many	TRBJ2-2	15	TGTGCCAGCAGCCCGGGGACGCGGGTCATAGGGGAGCTGTTTTTT	CASSPGTRVIGELFF
TRBV28	-	few	TRBJ2-5	16	TGTGCCAGCAGTTGGGAATACCTGCCGACACAAGAGACCCAGTACTTC	CASSWEYLPTQETQYF
TRBV12-5	-	many	TRBJ1-5	16	TGTGCTAGTGGTTTTGCCACAGGGTTGGGCAATCAGCCCCAGCATTTT	CASGFATGLGNQPQHF
TRBV11-2	TRBD1	many	TRBJ1-1	15	TGTGCCAGCAGCTTAGAGGGACAGGGGGCAAGGGAAGCTTTCTTT	CASSLEGQGAREAFF
TRBV30	-	many	TRBJ1-4	14	TGTGCCTGGACGGTCACAGGCTTTAATGAAAAACTGTTTTTT	CAWTVTGFNEKLFF
TRBV4-2	TRBD2	few	TRBJ2-2	17	TGTGCCAGCAGCCAAGTATTGGCAGCGGGGGACACCGGGGAGCTGTTTTTT	CASSQVLAAGDTGELFF
TRBV29-1	TRBD2	-	TRBJ2-7	18	TGCAGCGTCTCCTACCCCGGGACTAGCGGGAGTTTATTGAACGAGCAGTACTTC	CSVSYPGTSGSLLNEQYF
TRBV10-3	-	-	TRBJ1-2	14	TGTGCCATCAGTCCGAGCGGGACTGTCTATGGCTACACCTTC	CAISPSGTVYGYTF
TRBV7-8	TRBD1	many	TRBJ1-2	15	TGTGCCAGCAGTCTCACCGGGACAGGGGGCCGTGGCTACACCTTC	CASSLTGTGGRGYTF
TRBV7-8	-	few	TRBJ1-5	13	TGTGCCAGCAGCTCCCTCGGGGATCAGCCCCAGCATTTT	CASSSLGDQPQHF
TRBV6-2/TRBV6-3	TRBD2	-	TRBJ2-7	11	TGTGCCGCTAGCGGAACCTACGAGCAGTACTTC	CAASGTYEQYF
TRBV7-6	-	many	TRBJ2-3	16	TGTGCCAGCAGCTTAGACTGTGGCGGGGTTTCAGATACGCAGTATTTT	CASSLDCGGVSDTQYF
TRBV20-1	TRBD2	-	TRBJ2-1	17	TGCAGTGCTATGGCTAGCGGGAGGGGGACTCTGGCCAATGAGCAGTTCTTC	CSAMASGRGTLANEQFF
TRBV20-1	-	many	TRBJ2-7	13	TGCAGTGCTAGAGGTGGGGCGCGCGGCGAGCAGTACTTC	CSARGGARGEQYF
TRBV7-8	-	many	TRBJ2-5	11	TGTGCCAGCAGCTTAAAGGAGACCCAGTACTTC	CASSLKETQYF
TRBV6-1	TRBD2	many	TRBJ2-7	14	TGTGCCAGCAGACGCGGGGGACGCTCCTACGAGCAGTACTTC	CASRRGGRSYEQYF
TRBV6-2/TRBV6-3	-	-	TRBJ2-5	12	TGTGCCAGCAGCCACCCTACAGGGTACAAGTACTTC	CASSHPTGYKYF
TRBV18	-	-	TRBJ2-1	16	TGTGCCAGCTCACTCTCGGCGGGTGAGTCCTACAATGAGCAGTTCTTC	CASSLSAGESYNEQFF
TRBV3-1	-	many	TRBJ2-2	16	TGTGCCAGCAGCCTTCGACTAGGTTCTCATTCCGGGGAGCTGTTTTTT	CASSLRLGSHSGELFF
TRBV28	-	many	TRBJ2-1	14	TGTGCCAGCAGTTTAGGGGACCTCTACAATGAGCAGTTCTTC	CASSLGDLYNEQFF
TRBV5-1	-	many	TRBJ1-6	14	TGCGCCAGCAGCTTGGCGCGGGTAACTTCACCCCTCCACTTT	CASSLARVTSPLHF
TRBV28	-	many	TRBJ1-3	15	TGTGCCAGCAGGTCTATATGGTGGACTGGAAACACCATATATTTT	CASRSIWWTGNTIYF
TRBV29-1	TRBD1	-	TRBJ2-5	13	TGCAGCGTTGAGACAGGGGGAAAAGAGACCCAGTACTTC	CSVETGGKETQYF
TRBV18	-	-	TRBJ2-1	11	TGTGCCAGCTCACCCCATTATGAGCAGTTCTTC	CASSPHYEQFF
TRBV6-5	TRBD1	-	TRBJ1-1	15	TGTGCCAGCAGTTACTCGGAGGGGGCCCGCACTGAAGCTTTCTTT	CASSYSEGARTEAFF
TRBV7-9	-	many	TRBJ1-1	13	TGTGCCAGCAGCTTTTACGGGGACACTGAAGCTTTCTTT	CASSFYGDTEAFF
TRBV28	-	many	TRBJ2-6	15	TGTGCCAGCAGTTTTCCCGGCTCTGGGGCCAACGTCCTGACTTTC	CASSFPGSGANVLTF